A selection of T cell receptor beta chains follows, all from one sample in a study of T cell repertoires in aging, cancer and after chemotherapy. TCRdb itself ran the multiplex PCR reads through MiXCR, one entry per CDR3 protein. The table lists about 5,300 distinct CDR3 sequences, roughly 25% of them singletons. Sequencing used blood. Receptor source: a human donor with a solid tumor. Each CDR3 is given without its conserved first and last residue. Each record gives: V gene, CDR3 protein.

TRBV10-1 ASSELGKGPQH
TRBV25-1 ASSSLGQKSSYNEQF
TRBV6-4 ASSVTSQETQY
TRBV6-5 ASSPRTVQETQY
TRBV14 ASSQEGIRRGYT
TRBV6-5 ASSYSRGTDTQY
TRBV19 ASTPRVRGYEQY
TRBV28 ASSSTRTSGGRGETQY
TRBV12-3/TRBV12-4 ASSFRGGYT
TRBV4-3 ASSQDQAPATNEKLF
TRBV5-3 ARSPSLDSYEQY
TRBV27 ASSSPDRDNEQF
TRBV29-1 SVEGGGGMNTQY
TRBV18 ASSMTTSEIYEQY
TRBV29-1 SVAGLAGAEEQF
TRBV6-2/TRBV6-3 ASSYDLSSYEQY
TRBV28 ASSLSGGVRGYT
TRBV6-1 ASTPGGGETQY
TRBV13 ASSLRLAGLISYNEQF
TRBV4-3 ASSQDRGQVHFTGQY
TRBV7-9 ASSLSGGPKGPEQY
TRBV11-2 ASSTNSGRNTDTQY
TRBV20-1 SANRVAGGNYEQY
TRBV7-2 ASSLGGVSSYNEQF
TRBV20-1 SARGTDYEQY
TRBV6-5 ASSGTHYEQY
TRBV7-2 ASSFRGGPKTYEQY
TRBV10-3 AINPGQGLGEQF
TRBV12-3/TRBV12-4 ASSLDERNTDTQY
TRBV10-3 AISVTEGGTEAF
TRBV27 ASSPSGPYNEQF
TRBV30 AWSLAAEAF
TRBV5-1 ASSLDEYRSYEQY
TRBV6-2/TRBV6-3 ASRPPVDREQY
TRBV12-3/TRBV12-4 ASSFSGREQF
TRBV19 ASSQFAWEKLF
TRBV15 ATSREGPASSYNEQF
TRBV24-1 ATSSPGGDTQY
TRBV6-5 ASSYFPGSNYGYT
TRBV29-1 SVGLGGSTNQPQH
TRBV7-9 ASRSTGGHTDTQY
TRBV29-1 SVVAGGIISGGYT
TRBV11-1 ASSGLGTGSQETQY
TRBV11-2 ASSTLAGQGHEQY